A single T cell receptor beta chain is shown here with its context. This table comes from immunoSEQ multiplex PCR, and its TCRdb copy is limited to in-frame clones, with some not included. This sample carries some 310,000 clones, about 80% of them seen once, and the ten largest clones take about 6.3%. The data are from a study of cytotoxic CD8 clonotypes in ibrutinib-treated CLL. Study-wide background: Results showed some 25 partial and 2 complete responses; following median around 68 months, around 15 remained remitted, roughly twelve advanced.

V lost 3 bases and J lost 5; bases outside the gene matches: 9. Germline CDR1 is MGHRA and CDR2 is YSYEKL. The CDR3 loop spans 15 amino acids. As input for TCR beta libraries, roughly 2.1 micrograms of genomic DNA came from cryopreserved PBMCs. The source is a human donor with chronic lymphocytic leukemia. The chain uses TRBV4-1 and TRBJ1-1, with TRBD1 matching 7 bases. Source: PBMCs, taken before ibrutinib treatment. The CDR3 nucleotides are TGCGCCAGCAGCCATCAGGGGGGCGGCGGAACTGAAGCTTTCTTT. Its protein product is CASSHQGGGGTEAFF.